This passage covers 26 T cell receptor beta chains from one sample sequenced in a study of PD-1 blockade in classical Hodgkin lymphoma. Each and every patient relapsed after autologous stem cell transplantation, and patients got differing brentuximab vedotin exposure. TCRdb's table, derived via immunoSEQ multiplex PCR, lists solely in-frame clones and lacks some. The sample yields about 97,000 clones, roughly 90% seen once. The source was peripheral blood mononuclear cells (PBMCs), collected before the second cycle of nivolumab. The receptor set was obtained from a human donor with classical Hodgkin lymphoma.

The rearrangement uses TRBV5-1 and TRBJ2-7; D is possibly TRBD1 (6 bases). The CDR3 covers 14 residues. Trimming left V 3 bases short and J 5 bases short, with 15 bases between. The germline V gene has CDR1 SGHRS and CDR2 YFSETQ. This chain's CDR3 is CASSSQRSGDEQYF. The CDR3, as DNA: TGCGCCAGCAGCTCCCAACGATCAGGGGACGAGCAGTACTTC.

V is TRBV5-6 and J is TRBJ2-6; D is ambiguous. Germline values: CDR1 SGHDT, CDR2 YYEEEE. V was pared by 6 bases and J by 0 bases, with 7 bases between. The CDR3 extends over 14 amino acids. In DNA form, the CDR3 reads TGTGCCAGCACCCCCCTCTCTGGGGCCAACGTCCTGACTTTC. Translation: CASTPLSGANVLTF.

The chain has TRBV19 and TRBJ1-2; TRBD1 matches 9 bases. The length of the CDR3 is 15 residues. J gave up 4 bases and V 3 bases, and 6 bases lay outside the gene matches. Germline values: CDR1 LNHDA, CDR2 SQIVND (reference sequence). The CDR3 coding sequence is TGTGCCAGTAGTATCACAGGGGGCACGGGCTATGGCTACACCTTC. It yields the protein CASSITGGTGYGYTF.

V gene TRBV6-5 combines with J gene TRBJ2-7; 8 bases agree with TRBD2. This CDR3 region has 13 residues. With 6 bases clipped from V and 0 bases from J, the junction kept 1 base outside the gene matches. Germline assignment: CDR1 MNHEY and CDR2 SVGAGI. Here the CDR3 DNA reads TGTGCCAGCAGGAGCGGGGGCTCCTACGAGCAGTACTTC. Protein product: CASRSGGSYEQYF.

V gene TRBV28 combines with J gene TRBJ2-3, with 8 bases aligning to TRBD2. CDR3 size: 16 residues. The V segment lost 6 bases and the J segment 4 bases; nucleotides outside the gene matches: 12. In germline, CDR1 is MDHEN, CDR2 SYDVKM. The CDR3 sequence is CASRVRLRGAADTQYF. CDR3 sequence (DNA): TGTGCCAGCAGGGTCCGGTTGCGGGGGGCGGCAGATACGCAGTATTTT.

V and J are TRBV27 and TRBJ2-1; 12 nucleotides agree with TRBD2. The CDR3 has 18 residues. Germline V gene lookup returns CDR1 MNHEY and CDR2 SMNVEV (reference sequence). Losses at the gene ends were 5 bases for V and 7 bases for J; bases not matched to a gene: 15. The CDR3 loop reads CASSPTPILLAGGNEQFF. As DNA, the CDR3 is TGTGCCAGCAGTCCTACCCCTATACTCCTAGCGGGGGGGAATGAGCAGTTCTTC.

The chain employs TRBV11-2 and TRBJ1-4, with no clear D. This CDR3 spans 15 amino acids. Trimming stripped 1 base from V and 8 bases from J, with 14 bases between. In germline, CDR1 is SGHAT, CDR2 FQNNGV. Here the CDR3 reads CASSLVAGWEEKLFF. The CDR3 nucleotides read TGTGCCAGCAGCTTAGTGGCAGGATGGGAGGAAAAACTGTTTTTT.

This chain links TRBV7-2 with TRBJ2-7, with 7 bases lining up with TRBD1. V lost 2 bases, J lost 3 bases, and 1 base stayed unmatched. The CDR3 loop spans 13 amino acids. Germline V lookup: CDR1 SGHTA, CDR2 FQGNSA. CDR3 residues: CASSLNRGYEQYF. CDR3 nucleotides: TGTGCCAGCAGCTTAAACAGGGGCTACGAGCAGTACTTC.

The genes are TRBV7-2 and TRBJ1-2; TRBD1 agrees at 8 bases. After removal of 4 bases from V and 8 bases from J, the junction contained 24 bases not matched to a gene. The CDR3 runs to 19 residues. The germline V gene encodes CDR1 SGHTA and CDR2 FQGNSA. The CDR3 DNA reads TGTGCCAGCAGCTCCTACCTGGGCCAGGGGGCGCAGGGCTTATGGGGCTACACCTTC. Protein product: CASSSYLGQGAQGLWGYTF.

The chain combines TRBV10-3 with TRBJ1-1; D unclear. V lost 6 bases to trimming and J lost 3 bases, with 14 bases between them. The CDR3 is 14 residues long. CDR1 is ENHRY, CDR2 SYGVKD, per germline. The CDR3 loop reads CAIRLGVLDTEAFF. CDR3 bases: TGTGCCATCAGACTCGGGGTTTTGGACACTGAAGCTTTCTTT.

V gene TRBV5-1 combines with J gene TRBJ2-6, with 8 nucleotides matching TRBD1. Germline V gene lookup returns CDR1 SGHRS and CDR2 YFSETQ. The V gene end was trimmed by 7 bases and the J gene end by 0 bases; junction bases not matched to a gene: 6. The CDR3 totals 16 residues. The CDR3 region has the DNA TGCGCCAGCGGAGGACAGGGTTCCTCTGGGGCCAACGTCCTGACTTTC. Encoded protein: CASGGQGSSGANVLTF.

In DNA, the CDR3 is TGTGCCATTCCGCGACGTGGTAGGGGCGCCGTTCATGGCTACACCTTC. Translated: CAIPRRGRGAVHGYTF. This chain joins TRBV2 and TRBJ1-2, with D perhaps matching TRBD1 (5 bases). Looked up from germline, CDR1 is SNHLY and CDR2 is FYNNEI. The CDR3 is 16 residues long. V lost 10 bases and J 6 bases, leaving 27 bases between the germline ends.

The gene calls are TRBV7-6 and TRBJ2-7; D possibly uses TRBD1 or TRBD2 (5 bases each). Germline V CDR1 and CDR2: SGHVS, FNYEAQ. This CDR3 is 14 amino acids long. V lost 2 bases and J lost 2, with 10 bases in between. The DNA of the CDR3 is TGTGCCAGCAGCTTAATAGGGACCACCTACGAGCAGTACTTC. Protein product: CASSLIGTTYEQYF.

The chain recombines TRBV6-1 with TRBJ1-4; 7 bases are a match to TRBD1. Germline CDR1 is MNHNS and CDR2 is SASEGT. V trimming: 2 bases; J trimming: 4 bases; junction bases outside the gene matches: 7. The CDR3 length is 16 residues. DNA of the CDR3: TGTGCCAGCAGTGAATATTCGACAGGGAGTAATGAAAAACTGTTTTTT. This translates into CASSEYSTGSNEKLFF.

The chain combines TRBV30 with TRBJ2-7; 8 bases fit TRBD1. This CDR3 comprises 15 residues. V shed 1 base and J 7 bases; nucleotides not matched to a gene: 12. Per germline, CDR1 GTSNPN and CDR2 SVGIG (reference sequence). CDR3 in amino acids: CAWSGTGMLWYEQYF. The CDR3, as DNA: TGTGCCTGGAGTGGGACAGGGATGTTATGGTATGAGCAGTACTTC.

The chain joins TRBV11-2 to TRBJ1-6; TRBD1 matches at 8 bases. The CDR3 is 16 amino acids. Germline V lookup: CDR1 SGHAT, CDR2 FQNNGV. V was pared by 5 bases and J by 7 bases, with 10 bases of the junction left unmatched. CDR3 sequence: CASSPYARGLNSPLHF. CDR3 in DNA: TGTGCCAGCAGCCCCTACGCCAGGGGGCTGAATTCACCCCTCCACTTT.

This clone was seen just once. V is TRBV11-2 and J is TRBJ2-7; D might be TRBD2 (6 bases). This CDR3 is built from 16 residues. Between the trimmed V and J ends, which lost 5 bases and 7 bases, there was a span of 24 bases. Germline CDR1 SGHAT, CDR2 FQNNGV. This chain's CDR3 is CASSLLRGPTLWEQYF. CDR3 coding DNA: TGTGCCAGCAGCCTACTGCGGGGACCGACTTTGTGGGAGCAGTACTTC.

The gene calls are TRBV6-5 and TRBJ2-2, with 10 bases fitting TRBD1. Germline trimming cut 2 bases from V and 5 bases from J; bases unmatched to any gene: 2. Germline CDR1 MNHEY, CDR2 SVGAGI. This CDR3 is built from 15 residues. The CDR3 protein is CASSYRQGATGELFF. In DNA, the CDR3 is TGTGCCAGCAGTTACCGACAGGGGGCGACCGGGGAGCTGTTTTTT.

The V gene is TRBV2, the J gene TRBJ2-5; the D gene is possibly TRBD2 (7 bases). The germline gives CDR1 SNHLY, CDR2 FYNNEI. The CDR3 loop spans 18 amino acids. Trimming removed 5 bases from V and 2 bases from J, with 24 bases in between. CDR3 protein: CASSSSTGGQDVQETQYF. In nucleotides, the CDR3 is TGTGCCAGCAGTTCTTCTACGGGGGGCCAGGACGTGCAAGAGACCCAGTACTTC.

The rearrangement links TRBV9 to TRBJ2-7; D unclear. The germline V gene has CDR1 SGDLS and CDR2 YYNGEE. The CDR3 covers 12 residues. Between the trimmed V and J ends, which lost 4 bases and 0 bases, there was a span of 5 bases. CDR3 residues: CASSPPSYEQYF. The CDR3 DNA reads as TGTGCCAGCAGCCCTCCCTCCTACGAGCAGTACTTC. Filled out from reference TRBV9 and TRBJ2-7, the complete variable domain reads DSGVTQTPKHLITATGQRVTLRCSPRSGDLSVYWYQQSLDQGLQFLIQYYNGEERAKGNILERFSAQQFPDLHSELNLSSLELGDSALYFCASSPPSYEQYFGPGTRLTVT.

V usage is TRBV10-1 and J usage is TRBJ1-5; D not resolved. This CDR3 is 13 amino acids long. V lost 0 bases and J lost 9, with 9 bases in between. Germline V gives CDR1 WNHNN, CDR2 SYGVQD (reference sequence). The CDR3 is CASSESTRWPQHF. The DNA for the CDR3 is TGCGCCAGCAGTGAGTCGACGCGTTGGCCCCAGCATTTT.

This clone was detected only once. This CDR3 is CASSPDRGDYNSPLHF. DNA of the CDR3: TGTGCCAGCAGCCCGGACAGGGGGGACTATAATTCACCCCTCCACTTT. The chain links TRBV5-6 to TRBJ1-6; 10 nucleotides match TRBD1. In germline, CDR1 is SGHDT, CDR2 YYEEEE. The CDR3 covers 16 residues. The junction had 4 bases not matched to a gene; V was cut back by 4 bases and J by 3 bases.

V gene TRBV21-1 combines with J gene TRBJ1-1. TRBV21-1 is termed a pseudogene. CDR3 size: 24 residues. The CDR3 spells CASSKKGVPRRDGLDVKRNTEAFF. Here the CDR3 DNA reads TGTGCCAGCAGCAAAAAAGGGGTCCCGCGCAGGGACGGTCTGGACGTTAAGCGGAACACTGAAGCTTTCTTT.

The chain has TRBV9 and TRBJ2-7; TRBD1 agrees at 11 bases. Germline CDR1 reads SGDLS; CDR2 reads YYNGEE. V shed 0 bases and J 5 bases; nucleotides not matched to a gene: 4. This CDR3 is 15 amino acids long. The CDR3 nucleotides are TGTGCCAGCAGCGTAGGGACAGGGGGCTTCGACGAGCAGTACTTC. As protein: CASSVGTGGFDEQYF.

The rearrangement joins TRBV7-2 to TRBJ2-2; D perhaps matches TRBD1 (6 bases). With 3 bases removed from V and 1 base from J, the gap between germline ends came to 6 bases. The germline V gene has CDR1 SGHTA and CDR2 FQGNSA. This CDR3 comprises 14 residues. The CDR3 here is CASSLDRNTGELFF. DNA for the CDR3: TGTGCCAGCAGCTTGGACAGGAACACCGGGGAGCTGTTTTTT.

V is TRBV2 and J is TRBJ2-5; 7 bases match TRBD1. The CDR3 sequence is 15 residues long. Germline CDR1 and CDR2: SNHLY and FYNNEI. The junction had 9 bases not matched to a gene; V was cut back by 3 bases and J by 5 bases. In DNA, the CDR3 is TGTGCCAGCAGTGACTGGGGAAGGGGGCGGGAGACCCAGTACTTC. Translating gives CASSDWGRGRETQYF.